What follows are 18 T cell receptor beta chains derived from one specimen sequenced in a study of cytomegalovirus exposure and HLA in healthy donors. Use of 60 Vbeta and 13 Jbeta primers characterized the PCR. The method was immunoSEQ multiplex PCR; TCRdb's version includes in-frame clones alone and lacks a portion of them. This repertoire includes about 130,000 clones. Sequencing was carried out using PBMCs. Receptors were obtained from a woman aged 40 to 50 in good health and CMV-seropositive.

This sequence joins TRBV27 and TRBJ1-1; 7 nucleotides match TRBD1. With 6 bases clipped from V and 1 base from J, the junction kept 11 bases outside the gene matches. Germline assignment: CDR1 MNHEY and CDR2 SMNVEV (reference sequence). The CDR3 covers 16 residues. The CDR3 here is CASRHTGQLGNTEAFF. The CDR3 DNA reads TGTGCCAGCAGACATACGGGACAGTTGGGGAACACTGAAGCTTTCTTT.

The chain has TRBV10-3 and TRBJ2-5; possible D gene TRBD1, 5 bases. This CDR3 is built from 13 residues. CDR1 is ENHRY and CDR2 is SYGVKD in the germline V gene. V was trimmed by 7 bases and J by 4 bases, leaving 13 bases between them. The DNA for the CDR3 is TGTGCCATCACTAACGGACATGGAGAGACCCAGTACTTC. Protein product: CAITNGHGETQYF.

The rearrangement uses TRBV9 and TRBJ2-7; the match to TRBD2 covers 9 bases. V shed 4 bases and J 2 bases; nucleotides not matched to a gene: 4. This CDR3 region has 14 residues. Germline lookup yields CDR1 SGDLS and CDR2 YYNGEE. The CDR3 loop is CASSPVAGAYEQYF. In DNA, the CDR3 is TGTGCCAGCAGCCCAGTAGCGGGAGCCTACGAGCAGTACTTC.

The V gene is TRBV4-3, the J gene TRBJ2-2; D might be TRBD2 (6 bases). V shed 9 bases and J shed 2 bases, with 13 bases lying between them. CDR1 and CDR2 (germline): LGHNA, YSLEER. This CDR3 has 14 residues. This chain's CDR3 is CASRFGGNTGELFF. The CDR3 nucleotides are TGCGCCAGTCGCTTCGGGGGAAACACCGGGGAGCTGTTTTTT.

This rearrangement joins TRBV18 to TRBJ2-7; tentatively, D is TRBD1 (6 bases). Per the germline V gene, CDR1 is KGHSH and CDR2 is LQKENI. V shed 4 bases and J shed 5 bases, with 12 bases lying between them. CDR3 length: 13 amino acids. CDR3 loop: CASSQETGDEQYF. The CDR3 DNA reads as TGTGCCAGCTCACAAGAGACAGGCGACGAGCAGTACTTC.

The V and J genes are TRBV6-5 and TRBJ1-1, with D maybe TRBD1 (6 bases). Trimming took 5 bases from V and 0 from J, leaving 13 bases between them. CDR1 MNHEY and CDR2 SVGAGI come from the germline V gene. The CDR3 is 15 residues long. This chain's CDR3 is CASSKYRAMNTEAFF. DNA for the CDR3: TGTGCCAGCAGTAAATACAGGGCCATGAACACTGAAGCTTTCTTT.

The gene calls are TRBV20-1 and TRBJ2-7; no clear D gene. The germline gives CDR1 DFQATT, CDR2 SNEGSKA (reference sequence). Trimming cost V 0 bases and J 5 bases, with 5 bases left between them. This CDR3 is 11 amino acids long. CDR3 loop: CSARDAHEQYF. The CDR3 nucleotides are TGCAGTGCTAGAGATGCGCACGAGCAGTACTTC.

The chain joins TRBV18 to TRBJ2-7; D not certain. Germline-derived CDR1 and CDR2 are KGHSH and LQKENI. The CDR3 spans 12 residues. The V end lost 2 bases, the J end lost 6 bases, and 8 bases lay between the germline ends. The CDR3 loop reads CASSPKLGEQYF. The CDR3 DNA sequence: TGTGCCAGCTCACCAAAGCTAGGCGAGCAGTACTTC.

The CDR3 nucleotides are TGTGCCAGCAGTTCCCTTCCGGGACAAAGCTATGGCTACACCTTC. Amino acid sequence: CASSSLPGQSYGYTF. The J gene is TRBJ1-2, the V gene TRBV27; a possible D gene is TRBD1 (6 bases). V lost 4 bases to trimming and J lost 4 bases, with 16 bases between them. The CDR3 covers 15 residues. Per germline, CDR1 MNHEY and CDR2 SMNVEV (reference sequence).

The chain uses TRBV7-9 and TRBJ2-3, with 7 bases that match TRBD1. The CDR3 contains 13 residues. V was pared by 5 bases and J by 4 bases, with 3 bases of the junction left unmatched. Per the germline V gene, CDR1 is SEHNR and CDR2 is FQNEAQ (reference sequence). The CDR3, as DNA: TGTGCCAGCAGCGAGACAGGGCCAGATACGCAGTATTTT. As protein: CASSETGPDTQYF.

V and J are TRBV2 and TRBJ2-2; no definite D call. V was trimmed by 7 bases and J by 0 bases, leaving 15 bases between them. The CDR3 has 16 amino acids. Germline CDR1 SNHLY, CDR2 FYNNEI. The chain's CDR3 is CASTRESPPNTGELFF. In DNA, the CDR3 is TGTGCCAGCACCCGAGAGAGCCCACCGAACACCGGGGAGCTGTTTTTT.

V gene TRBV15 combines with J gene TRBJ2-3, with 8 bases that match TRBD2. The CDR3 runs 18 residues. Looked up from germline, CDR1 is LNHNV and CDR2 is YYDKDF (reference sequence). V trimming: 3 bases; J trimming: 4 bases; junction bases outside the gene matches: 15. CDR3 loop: CATSRSGGVSGSADTQYF. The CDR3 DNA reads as TGTGCCACCAGCAGGTCCGGGGGAGTCAGCGGGAGCGCAGATACGCAGTATTTT.

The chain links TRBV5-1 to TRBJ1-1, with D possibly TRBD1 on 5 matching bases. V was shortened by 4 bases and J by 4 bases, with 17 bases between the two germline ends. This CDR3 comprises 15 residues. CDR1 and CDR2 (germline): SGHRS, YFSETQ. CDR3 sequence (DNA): TGCGCCAGCAGCCCGGGCGGGGGAGAGGCCACTGAAGCTTTCTTT. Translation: CASSPGGGEATEAFF.

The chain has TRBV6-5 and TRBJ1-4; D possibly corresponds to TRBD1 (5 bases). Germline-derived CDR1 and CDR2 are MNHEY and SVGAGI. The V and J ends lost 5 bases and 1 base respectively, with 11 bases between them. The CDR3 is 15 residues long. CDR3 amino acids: CASSVQVGTNEKLFF. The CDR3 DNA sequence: TGTGCCAGCAGTGTACAGGTCGGAACTAATGAAAAACTGTTTTTT.

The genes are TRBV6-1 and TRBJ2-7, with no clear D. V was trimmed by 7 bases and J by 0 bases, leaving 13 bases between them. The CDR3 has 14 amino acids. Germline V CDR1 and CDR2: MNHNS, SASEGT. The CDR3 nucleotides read TGTGCCAGCAAAACTTCGAGTAGCTCCTACGAGCAGTACTTC. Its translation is CASKTSSSSYEQYF.

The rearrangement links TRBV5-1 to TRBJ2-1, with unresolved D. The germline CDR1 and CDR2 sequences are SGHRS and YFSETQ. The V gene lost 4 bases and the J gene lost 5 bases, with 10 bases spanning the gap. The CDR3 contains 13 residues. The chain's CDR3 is CASSDITDNEQFF. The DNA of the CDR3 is TGCGCCAGCAGCGACATAACGGACAATGAGCAGTTCTTC.

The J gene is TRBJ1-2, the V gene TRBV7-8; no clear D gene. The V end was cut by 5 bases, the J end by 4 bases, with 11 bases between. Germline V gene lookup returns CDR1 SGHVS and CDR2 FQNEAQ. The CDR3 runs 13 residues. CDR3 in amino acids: CASSPRGIYGYTF. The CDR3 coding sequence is TGTGCCAGCAGCCCCCGAGGGATCTATGGCTACACCTTC.

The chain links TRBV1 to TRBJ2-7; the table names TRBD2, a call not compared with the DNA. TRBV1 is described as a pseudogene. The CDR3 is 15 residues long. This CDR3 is CTSSQAGTSAYEQYF. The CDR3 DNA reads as TGCACCAGCAGCCAAGCCGGGACTAGCGCTTACGAGCAGTACTTC.